This is a list of T cell receptor beta chains from one sample in a study of T cell responses to AZD1222 COVID-19 vaccine. Libraries were prepared by immunoSEQ multiplex PCR; TCRdb keeps only in-frame clonotypes and omits some of them. Here the sample spans 200,000 to 250,000 clones, approximately 94% being singletons. The sequencing here drew on peripheral blood, taken on day 0 of MenACWY control vaccination. The receptors stem from an adult in good health. Both conserved end residues are part of each CDR3. A D gene is named only where the DNA matches it firmly. Clone size, where shown, is once, few, many, or a class for clones that have expanded.

>TRBJ1-4|TRBD1|TRBV18|NA
TGTGCCAGCTCACCACCGATGGGACAGGGGGCAAAACTGTTTTTT
CASSPPMGQGAKLFF
>TRBJ2-3|NA|TRBV9|NA
TGTGCCAGCAGCGTAGCCGTACAGTCCATTAGCACAGATACGCAGTATTTT
CASSVAVQSISTDTQYF
>TRBJ1-2|NA|TRBV3-1/TRBV3-2|NA
TGTGCCAGCAGCCCTTCTGACAGGAACTATGGCTACACCTTC
CASSPSDRNYGYTF
>TRBJ2-7|NA|TRBV6-5|NA
TGTGCCAGCAGTTACCAAACAGGCCCCTACGAGCAGTACTTC
CASSYQTGPYEQYF
>TRBJ2-5|NA|TRBV19|NA
TGTGCCAGTAGTTCTTACAGGGCGGCTGAGACCCAGTACTTC
CASSSYRAAETQYF
>TRBJ2-1|NA|TRBV28|NA
TGTGCCAGCATCACTGGGAATGAGCAGTTCTTC
CASITGNEQFF
>TRBJ2-7|NA|TRBV4-1|NA
TGCGCCAGTAGCCGGGTTGGCGGCCAAATCTACGAGCAGTACTTC
CASSRVGGQIYEQYF
>TRBJ1-2|NA|TRBV5-4|NA
TGTGCCAGCAGCTTGGAGCCCACTAACTATGGCTACACCTTC
CASSLEPTNYGYTF
>TRBJ1-2|TRBD1|TRBV9|NA
TGTGCCAGCAGCGTAGGGCAGGACAGGGCCTATGGCTACACCTTC
CASSVGQDRAYGYTF
>TRBJ1-5|NA|TRBV4-1|NA
TGCGCCAGCAGCCGATCGACAGTTAGCAATCAGCCCCAGCATTTT
CASSRSTVSNQPQHF
>TRBJ2-2|TRBD2|TRBV7-2|once
TGTGCCAGCAGCCCCCTAGCGGGGGCGGTCACCGGGGAGCTGTTTTTT
CASSPLAGAVTGELFF
>TRBJ2-7|NA|TRBV7-9|NA
TGTGCCAGCAGCTCGGACCACTACGAGCAGTACTTC
CASSSDHYEQYF
>TRBJ1-2|TRBD1|TRBV11-2|NA
TGTGCCAGCAGCTTAGTAACGGGACAGGACGGCTATGGCTACACCTTC
CASSLVTGQDGYGYTF